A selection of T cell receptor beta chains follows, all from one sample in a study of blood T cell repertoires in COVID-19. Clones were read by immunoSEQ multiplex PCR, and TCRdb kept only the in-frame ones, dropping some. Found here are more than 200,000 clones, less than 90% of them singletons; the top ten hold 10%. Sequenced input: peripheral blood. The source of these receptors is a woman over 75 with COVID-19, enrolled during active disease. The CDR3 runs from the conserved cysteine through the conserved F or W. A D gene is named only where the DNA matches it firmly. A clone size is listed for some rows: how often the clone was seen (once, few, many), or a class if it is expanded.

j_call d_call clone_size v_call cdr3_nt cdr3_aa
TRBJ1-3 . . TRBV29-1 TGCAGCGTTGAAGCAAAGCAGGGCTCTGGAAACACCATATATTTT CSVEAKQGSGNTIYF
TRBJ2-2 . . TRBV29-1 TGCAGCGCAGACAGGACGAACACCGGGGAGCTGTTTTTT CSADRTNTGELFF
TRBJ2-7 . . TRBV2 TGTGCCACCGGACAATCCTACGAGCAGTACTTC CATGQSYEQYF
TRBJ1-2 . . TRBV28 TGTGCCAGCGGCGGCATCCTAAACTATGGCTACACCTTC CASGGILNYGYTF
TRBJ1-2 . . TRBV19 TGTGCCAGTACCTCTCGTGTCCTTCAAGGGGCCGAAAACTATGGCTACACCTTC CASTSRVLQGAENYGYTF
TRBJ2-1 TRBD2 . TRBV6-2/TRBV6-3 TGTGCCAGCAGTCACCCATCGACTAGCGGGGGATACAATGAGCAGTTCTTC CASSHPSTSGGYNEQFF
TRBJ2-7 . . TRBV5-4 TGTGCCAGCAGCTTGGCTGGCAGGCAATCCTACGAGCAGTACTTC CASSLAGRQSYEQYF
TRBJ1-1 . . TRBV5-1 TGCGCCAGCAGCCCCGTCGACAGCCTGAACACTGAAGCTTTCTTT CASSPVDSLNTEAFF
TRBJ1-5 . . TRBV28 TGTGCCAGCAGTTCCCAGGGGCAGCCCCAGCATTTT CASSSQGQPQHF
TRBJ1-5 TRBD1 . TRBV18 TGTGCCAGCTCACCCTCAGGGACAGGGTTTAATCAGCCCCAGCATTTT CASSPSGTGFNQPQHF
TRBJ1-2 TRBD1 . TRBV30 TGTGCCTGGAGTGTACAGATACAGGGGGCATATGGCTACACCTTC CAWSVQIQGAYGYTF
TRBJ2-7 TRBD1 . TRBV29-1 TGCAGCGGCCGGGACAGCTACGAGCAGTACTTC CSGRDSYEQYF
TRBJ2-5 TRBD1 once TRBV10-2 TGCGCCAGCAGTGACTCCGACAGGGTCTATCAAGAGACCCAGTACTTC CASSDSDRVYQETQYF
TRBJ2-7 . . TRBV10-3 TGTGCCACCTCCGGGTCCCAGACCCACGAGCAGTACTTC CATSGSQTHEQYF
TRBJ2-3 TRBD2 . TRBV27 TGTGCCAGCAGTTCCGGAGTAGCGGGGGGTTTTACAGATACGCAGTATTTT CASSSGVAGGFTDTQYF
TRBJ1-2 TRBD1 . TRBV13 TGTGCCAGCAGCTTAGGATACCGGACAGGAGCTAACTATGGCTACACCTTC CASSLGYRTGANYGYTF
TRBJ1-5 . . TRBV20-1 TGCAGTGCTAGTGATGTACAGTTTAATCAGCCCCAGCATTTT CSASDVQFNQPQHF
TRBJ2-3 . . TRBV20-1 TGCAGTGCCCAGGGTCTAGATACGCAGTATTTT CSAQGLDTQYF
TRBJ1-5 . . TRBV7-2 TGCGCCAGCAGCGCAACCTTGGGCCACAATCAGCCCCAGCATTTT CASSATLGHNQPQHF
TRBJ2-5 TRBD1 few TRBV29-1 TGCAGCGTTGGACAGGGGTATGAGACCCAGTACTTC CSVGQGYETQYF
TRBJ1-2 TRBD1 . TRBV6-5 TGTGCCAGCACCCGACAGGGCACCCATGCTGGCTACACCTTC CASTRQGTHAGYTF
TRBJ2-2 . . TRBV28 TGTGCCAGCACCGATCCAGGGTTGGCCGGGGAGCTGTTTTTT CASTDPGLAGELFF
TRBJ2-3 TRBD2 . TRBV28 TGTGCCAGCAGCCTCTGGACTAGCGGGGGGGCTCAAGATACGCAGTATTTT CASSLWTSGGAQDTQYF
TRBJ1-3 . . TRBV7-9 TGTGCCAGCAGCCCTGGGACGACTAGCTCTGGAAACACCATATATTTT CASSPGTTSSGNTIYF
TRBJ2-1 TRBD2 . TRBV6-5 TGTGCCAGCATTGGAGGACTAGCGGGGGGGAATGAGCAGTTCTTC CASIGGLAGGNEQFF
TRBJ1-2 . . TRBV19 TGTGCCAGTACCCGAGCAGGGAATATCTATGGCTACACCTTC CASTRAGNIYGYTF
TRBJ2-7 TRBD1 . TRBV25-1 TGTGCCAGCAGTGGACGGGACAGATTGTCGTACGAGCAGTACTTC CASSGRDRLSYEQYF
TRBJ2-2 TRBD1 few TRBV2 TGTGCCAGCAACCGCCCCGGACAGGGCAACGGGGAGCTGTTTTTT CASNRPGQGNGELFF
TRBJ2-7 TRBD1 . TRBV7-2 TGTGCCAGCAGTTTAAAACAGGGGTCCTACGAGCAGTACTTC CASSLKQGSYEQYF
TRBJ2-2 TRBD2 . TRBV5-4 TGTGCCAGCAGCTTGGGACCGACTAGCGGGGACACCGGGGAGCTGTTTTTT CASSLGPTSGDTGELFF
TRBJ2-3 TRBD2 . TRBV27 TGTGCCAGCAGATACCTAGCGGGGGGGGATCAAGATACGCAGTATTTT CASRYLAGGDQDTQYF
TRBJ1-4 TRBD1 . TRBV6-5 TGTGCCAGCAGTCCGACAGGGGATGAAAAACTGTTTTTT CASSPTGDEKLFF
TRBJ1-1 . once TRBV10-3 TGTGCCATCAGTGACCGGGGGGACACTGAAGCTTTCTTT CAISDRGDTEAFF
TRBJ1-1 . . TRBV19 TGTGCCAGTAGTAGGATGACAGGGAACACTGAAGCTTTCTTT CASSRMTGNTEAFF
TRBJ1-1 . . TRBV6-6 TGTGCCAGCCACAAGAACACTGAAGCTTTCTTT CASHKNTEAFF
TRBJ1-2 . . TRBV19 TGTGCCAGTAGTATCAACCCGGACAGCTACACCTTC CASSINPDSYTF
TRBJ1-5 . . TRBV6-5 TGTGCCAGCAGTACAGGGAATCAGCCCCAGCATTTT CASSTGNQPQHF
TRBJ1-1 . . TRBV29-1 TGCAGCGTTGCTGGCAACCCAGGGACTGAAGCTTTCTTT CSVAGNPGTEAFF
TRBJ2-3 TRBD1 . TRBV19 TGTGCCACCGGGACAGGGAATGCAGATACGCAGTATTTT CATGTGNADTQYF
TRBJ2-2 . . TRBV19 TGTGCCAGTAGTACCCGCTCCACCACCCCGGCCGGGGAGCTGTTTTTT CASSTRSTTPAGELFF
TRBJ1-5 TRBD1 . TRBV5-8 TGTGCCAGCAGCTTGGTCGGAGGGGGCTTTAATCAGCCCCAGCATTTT CASSLVGGGFNQPQHF
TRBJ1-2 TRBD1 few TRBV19 TGTGCCAGTAGTATAGGGGACAGGAACTATGGCTACACCTTC CASSIGDRNYGYTF
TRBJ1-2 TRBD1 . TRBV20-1 TGCAGTGCTAGTAGGGAACAGGGGCCATATGGCTACACCTTC CSASREQGPYGYTF
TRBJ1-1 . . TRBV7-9 TGTGCCAGCAGACCCCAGGGGAACACTGAAGCTTTCTTT CASRPQGNTEAFF
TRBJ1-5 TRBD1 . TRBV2 TGTGCCAGTCGGGAGAAGCAGGGGGAGAATCAGCCCCAGCATTTT CASREKQGENQPQHF
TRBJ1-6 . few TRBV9 TGTGCCAGCAGCGCCACTCAGGGTTCTCGATCACCCCTCCACTTT CASSATQGSRSPLHF
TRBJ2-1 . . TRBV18 TGTGCCAGCTCACCGAGGGATCAAGGCAATGAGCAGTTCTTC CASSPRDQGNEQFF
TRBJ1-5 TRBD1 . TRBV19 TGTGCCAGTAGCCCAGGACAGGGGAGTCAGCCCCAGCATTTT CASSPGQGSQPQHF
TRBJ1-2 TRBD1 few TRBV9 TGTGCCAGCAGCATGACAGGGAACTATGGCTACACCTTC CASSMTGNYGYTF
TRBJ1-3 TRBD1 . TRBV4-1 TGCGCCAGCAGCCAATGGACAGGTGCTGGAAACACCATATATTTT CASSQWTGAGNTIYF
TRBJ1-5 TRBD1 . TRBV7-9 TGTGCCAGCAGCCCGGGGACAGGGGTTCAGCCCCAGCATTTT CASSPGTGVQPQHF
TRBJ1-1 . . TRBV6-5 TGTGCCAGCCAGGGAAGCACTGAAGCTTTCTTT CASQGSTEAFF
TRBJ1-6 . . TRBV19 TGTGCCAGTAGTATGCAACCCGACCCAGGGTATAATTCACCCCTCCACTTT CASSMQPDPGYNSPLHF